This passage covers 25 T cell receptor beta chains from one sample sequenced in a study of beta chain features in type 1 diabetes. Since all of the isolated RNA was reverse transcribed, expressed TCRB transcripts were what got sequenced. Generated by immunoSEQ multiplex PCR, the TCRdb table keeps only in-frame clones and is missing some. The sample has 600,000 or so clones, around an eighth seen once. Antigens for these TCRs are unknown. Study-wide findings and caveats: Shortening of TCRB CDR3s, moderate but significant, appeared in all four CD4+ subsets of Type 1 diabetes patients.

What was sequenced was naive CD4+ T cells from blood. These receptors were collected from a man aged 30-40 years with type 1 diabetes.

The J gene is TRBJ1-5, the V gene TRBV2; D is unclear. The germline V gene has CDR1 SNHLY and CDR2 FYNNEI. CDR3 length: 12 residues. Trimming left V 6 bases short and J 5 bases short, with 8 bases between. The CDR3 loop is CASSQDHQPQHF. The CDR3 region has the DNA TGTGCCAGCAGCCAAGACCATCAGCCCCAGCATTTT.

This clone was detected a few times. The chain has TRBV4-3 and TRBJ1-2, with D tentatively TRBD1 (6 bases). The length of the CDR3 is 15 residues. CDR1 is LGHNA, CDR2 YSLEER, per germline. Trimming removed 0 bases from V and 6 bases from J, with 14 bases in between. CDR3 residues: CASSQDGTGIHGYTF. CDR3 DNA: TGCGCCAGCAGCCAAGACGGCACAGGGATCCATGGCTACACCTTC.

In this sample, this clone turned up a few times. The chain employs TRBV19 and TRBJ2-3; D uncertain. CDR3 length: 13 amino acids. Germline V gene data show CDR1 as LNHDA and CDR2 as SQIVND (reference sequence). The ends were cut back, 3 bases at V and 1 base at J, with 5 bases in the middle. The CDR3 sequence is CASSMSGTDTQYF. The CDR3 DNA is TGTGCCAGTAGTATGTCGGGCACAGATACGCAGTATTTT.

This clone came up a few times. The V call is TRBV7-6, the J call TRBJ1-6; 7 bases align to TRBD1. Germline values: CDR1 SGHVS, CDR2 FNYEAQ. CDR3 length: 14 amino acids. V was pared by 4 bases and J by 9 bases, with 6 bases of the junction left unmatched. The CDR3, as DNA: TGTGCCAGCAGCTCTCGCGACAGGGTTTCACCCCTCCACTTT. Translating it yields CASSSRDRVSPLHF.

The chain is built from TRBV11-2 and TRBJ2-7; TRBD2 might be the D (5 bases). V lost 6 bases and J lost 2, with 17 bases in between. Looked up from germline, CDR1 is SGHAT and CDR2 is FQNNGV. CDR3 length: 15 residues. In DNA, the CDR3 is TGTGCCAGCAGTAACCGGGAAAAGTCACCCTACGAGCAGTACTTC. Its translation: CASSNREKSPYEQYF.

The chain combines TRBV7-8 with TRBJ1-2; D remains unclear. CDR1 SGHVS and CDR2 FQNEAQ come from the germline V gene. The V and J ends lost 7 bases and 6 bases respectively, with 18 bases between them. The CDR3 is 14 residues long. CDR3 bases: TGTGCCAGCACCCTTCTTGGATGGGCTGATGGCTACACCTTC. This encodes CASTLLGWADGYTF.

V is TRBV7-9 and J is TRBJ2-5; D is unclear. The V end lost 3 bases, the J end lost 1 base, and 15 bases lay between the germline ends. The CDR3 totals 16 residues. CDR1 is SEHNR and CDR2 is FQNEAQ in the germline V gene (reference sequence). CDR3 region: CASSFGYRQSQETQYF. The CDR3 nucleotides read TGTGCCAGCAGCTTCGGTTATAGACAAAGCCAAGAGACCCAGTACTTC.

About this clone: The identical CDR3 is also encoded by other nucleotide sequences in the sample. The chain is built from TRBV5-1 and TRBJ2-3, with D hard to call. The germline V and J ends were trimmed by 0 bases and 1 base, with 6 bases remaining between them. This CDR3 contains 14 residues. The germline CDR1 and CDR2 sequences are SGHRS and YFSETQ. CDR3 loop: CASSLDPGTDTQYF. CDR3 nucleotide sequence: TGCGCCAGCAGCTTGGACCCCGGCACAGATACGCAGTATTTT.

The chain joins TRBV19 to TRBJ1-5, with TRBD1 matching 8 bases. Germline lookup yields CDR1 LNHDA and CDR2 SQIVND (reference sequence). The CDR3 loop spans 17 amino acids. V shed 6 bases and J 0 bases; nucleotides not matched to a gene: 10. CDR3 region: CASRGPGTGNSNQPQHF. CDR3 nucleotide sequence: TGTGCCAGTAGGGGCCCGGGGACAGGTAATAGCAATCAGCCCCAGCATTTT.

The table lists this clone with a few counts. The chain carries TRBV2 and TRBJ1-5, with D hard to call. V shed 2 bases and J shed 1 base, with 9 bases lying between them. The CDR3 contains 15 residues. In germline, CDR1 is SNHLY, CDR2 FYNNEI. Written as DNA, the CDR3 is TGTGCCAGCAGTGAAATAGGGCTGAGCAATCAGCCCCAGCATTTT. Translating it yields CASSEIGLSNQPQHF.

This clone appeared a few times. The chain uses TRBV2 and TRBJ2-1; the match to TRBD1 covers 7 bases. CDR3 length: 14 residues. Losses at the gene ends were 7 bases for V and 10 bases for J; bases not matched to a gene: 13. CDR1 and CDR2 from the germline V gene are SNHLY and FYNNEI. The CDR3 sequence: CASTSSDRAGEQFF. The CDR3 DNA is TGTGCCAGCACCTCCTCCGACAGGGCGGGCGAGCAGTTCTTC.

This clone has just a few counts. V is TRBV7-3 and J is TRBJ2-1; tentative D call: TRBD1 (6 bases). Trimming cost V 5 bases and J 9 bases, with 11 bases left between them. This CDR3 comprises 12 residues. CDR1 is SGHTA and CDR2 is FQGTGA in the germline V gene. CDR3 coding DNA: TGTGCCAGCAGCCCGAGACAGGCTGAGCAGTTCTTC. It codes for CASSPRQAEQFF.

This chain joins TRBV28 and TRBJ2-1; 9 bases align to TRBD1. Trimming took 3 bases from V and 6 from J; bases not matched to a gene: 6. The germline V gene has CDR1 MDHEN and CDR2 SYDVKM. The CDR3 has 15 amino acids. This CDR3 reads CASSFSGTGTNEQFF. CDR3 in DNA: TGTGCCAGCAGTTTTTCCGGGACAGGGACCAATGAGCAGTTCTTC.

The table lists this clone with a few counts. V usage is TRBV6-5 and J usage is TRBJ2-3; 7 nucleotides line up with TRBD2. The CDR3 consists of 15 residues. V gave up 4 bases and J gave up 4 bases; unmatched junction bases: 8. Germline V CDR1 and CDR2: MNHEY, SVGAGI. The CDR3 region is CASSWRGGYSDTQYF. The CDR3 nucleotides are TGTGCCAGCAGTTGGCGCGGGGGATACTCAGATACGCAGTATTTT.

V is TRBV15 and J is TRBJ2-3, with TRBD1 identical over 12 bases. The junction had 10 bases not matched to a gene; V was cut back by 1 base and J by 5 bases. CDR1 is LNHNV and CDR2 is YYDKDF in the germline V gene (reference sequence). This CDR3 is 18 amino acids long. CDR3 in amino acids: CATSRVGGTGGAGDTQYF. The CDR3 nucleotides are TGTGCCACCAGCAGAGTTGGAGGGACAGGGGGCGCCGGAGATACGCAGTATTTT.

This clone was counted between two and nine times. The chain employs TRBV4-2 and TRBJ2-7, with D possibly TRBD1 on 7 matching bases. Germline CDR1 is LGHNA and CDR2 is YNFKEQ. Trimming left V 1 base short and J 5 bases short, with 12 bases between. CDR3 length: 14 residues. The CDR3 sequence: CASSQAQGRHEQYF. CDR3 DNA sequence: TGTGCCAGCAGCCAAGCACAGGGGAGGCACGAGCAGTACTTC.

This clone was seen a few times. The chain employs TRBV5-1 and TRBJ2-5; D is undetermined. The CDR3 extends over 11 amino acids. Germline CDR1 reads SGHRS; CDR2 reads YFSETQ. Trimming took off 6 bases at V and 5 bases at J, with 8 bases between the two ends. CDR3 in amino acids: CASNQEETQYF. The CDR3 nucleotides read TGCGCCAGCAATCAAGAGGAGACCCAGTACTTC. The whole variable domain, remainder taken from reference TRBV5-1 and TRBJ2-5, is KAGVTQTPRYLIKTRGQQVTLSCSPISGHRSVSWYQQTPGQGLQFLFEYFSETQRNKGNFPGRFSGRQFSNSRSEMNVSTLELGDSALYLCASNQEETQYFGPGTRLLVL.

Only a few counts were recorded for this clone. The sample has other DNA sequences that encode this CDR3 too. The CDR3 here is CASSRDRGYEQYF. CDR3 DNA: TGTGCCAGCAGCCGGGACAGGGGCTACGAGCAGTACTTC. The chain links TRBV2 to TRBJ2-7; 10 nucleotides match TRBD1. CDR1 is SNHLY and CDR2 is FYNNEI in the germline V gene. The V and J ends lost 6 bases and 3 bases, in that order; junction bases with no gene match: 2. This CDR3 contains 13 residues.

As DNA, the CDR3 is TGTGCCAGCAGGATCAGGAGCGGGGCTCCCGGGGAGACCCAGTACTTC. Its protein is CASRIRSGAPGETQYF. The chain links TRBV28 to TRBJ2-5; 7 nucleotides align to TRBD2. V shed 6 bases, J shed 5 bases, and the junction held 15 bases outside the gene matches. Germline values: CDR1 MDHEN, CDR2 SYDVKM. CDR3 length: 16 amino acids.

This clone occurred a few times. The V call is TRBV2, the J call TRBJ1-4, with 8 bases matching TRBD1. Germline loops: CDR1 SNHLY, CDR2 FYNNEI. The CDR3 contains 15 residues. Trimming took 3 bases from V and 3 from J; bases not matched to a gene: 3. The CDR3 DNA sequence: TGTGCCAGCAGTGATGCCAGGGGGCCTAATGAAAAACTGTTTTTT. This sequence encodes CASSDARGPNEKLFF.

The table lists this clone with a few counts. This chain joins TRBV19 and TRBJ1-2, with D perhaps TRBD1 (5 bases). This CDR3 is built from 13 residues. Germline CDR1 LNHDA, CDR2 SQIVND (reference sequence). V lost 6 bases to trimming and J lost 4 bases, with 12 bases between them. The CDR3 here is CASSRGVFYGYTF. The CDR3 DNA follows: TGTGCCAGTAGCCGGGGCGTCTTCTATGGCTACACCTTC.

The chain combines TRBV19 with TRBJ2-1; 9 bases are shared with TRBD2. From germline, CDR1 is LNHDA and CDR2 SQIVND (reference sequence). This CDR3 is built from 14 residues. V lost 7 bases to trimming and J lost 6 bases; unmatched junction nucleotides: 7. CDR3 coding DNA: TGTGCCAGTATGCGGGGGGGCCTTTCCAATGAGCAGTTCTTC. Translating it yields CASMRGGLSNEQFF.

V gene TRBV9 combines with J gene TRBJ2-7, with 8 bases fitting TRBD2. V lost 3 bases and J lost 2; bases outside the gene matches: 7. Germline V CDR1 and CDR2: SGDLS, YYNGEE. The length of the CDR3 is 15 residues. The CDR3 sequence: CASSGPGTRAYEQYF. The CDR3 region has the DNA TGTGCCAGCAGCGGACCCGGGACTAGAGCCTACGAGCAGTACTTC.

The sample holds a few counts of this clone. The J gene is TRBJ2-5, the V gene TRBV10-3, with D hard to call. The CDR3 spans 12 residues. Per germline, CDR1 ENHRY and CDR2 SYGVKD. V was pared by 3 bases and J by 2 bases, with 4 bases between. CDR3 region: CAISDFQETQYF. CDR3 DNA sequence: TGTGCCATCAGTGATTTTCAAGAGACCCAGTACTTC.

The chain is built from TRBV27 and TRBJ1-4; no firm D call. CDR3 length: 14 amino acids. Trimming took 3 bases from V and 7 from J, leaving 12 bases between them. Germline values: CDR1 MNHEY, CDR2 SMNVEV (reference sequence). The CDR3 protein is CASSFPGGGEKLFF. The CDR3 DNA reads as TGTGCCAGCAGTTTCCCGGGTGGTGGTGAAAAACTGTTTTTT.